The present TCR beta chain was sequenced within a study of CD8 T cells in ankylosing spondylitis. General observations from the study: As for the disease-linked clones, they showed a CD8+ phenotype and occurred at relatively low frequencies in peripheral blood. In ankylosing spondylitis patients, matched synovial fluid reportedly showed significant enrichment of disease-linked clones. What appeared characteristic of ankylosing spondylitis blood was a TCR beta motif of several highly homologous variants.

The J segment lost 7 bases and the V segment lost 6 bases, leaving 9 bases of the junction unmatched. Germline CDR1 SGHNT, CDR2 YENEEA. The CDR3 runs 15 residues. This clonotype was recorded a few times. Its antigen is undetermined. A quantitative 5'-RACE method, one with molecular barcodes, was used to make TCR beta libraries. TCRdb independently ran MiXCR on the 5' RACE reads; one entry per CDR3 protein. The table lists around 540,000 distinct CDR3 sequences, about 13% of them singletons. Sequenced input: blood, either unsorted or a sorted T cell fraction (not recorded which). This chain uses TRBV11-3 with TRBJ2-1, with 10 bases matching TRBD1. This clonotype was sampled from a male donor with ankylosing spondylitis. The CDR3: CASSYMGQGSNEQFF. The CDR3 nucleotides are TGTGCCAGCAGTTATATGGGACAGGGGTCGAATGAGCAGTTCTTC.